This TCR beta chain was documented in a study of tumor-infiltrating lymphocytes in primary liver carcinoma. Findings of the study overall: The 250 largest clones made up significantly more of tumor than blood repertoires (p = 0.039).

Remarks on this clonotype: Its target is not known.

Priming with a constant-region primer yielded TCR beta cDNA from 450 to 600 ng total RNA. ARM-PCR was slightly modified, and three nested multiplex PCR rounds with it gave rise to the TCR beta libraries. TCRdb itself ran the multiplex PCR reads through MiXCR, one entry per CDR3 protein. This sample carries about 75,000 distinct CDR3 sequences, 69% of them seen once, and the ten largest clones take approximately 27%. For each extraction, RNA and DNA were obtained together from approximately 20-30 mg of unsorted bulk tissue. Donors were untreated and chronically infected with HBV. The sequence was obtained from a man aged 35-49 years with primary liver carcinoma and hepatitis B virus infection. The specimen sequenced was tumor-adjacent normal liver tissue.

Written as DNA, the CDR3 is TGTGCCAGGAGCATCCGTACAGGGTGGGGGCAGTTCTTC. This gives the protein CARSIRTGWGQFF. The chain employs TRBV14 and TRBJ2-1; D is perhaps TRBD1 (6 bases). V was pared by 9 bases and J by 12 bases, with 21 bases between. The CDR3 has 13 amino acids. CDR1 is SGHDN and CDR2 is FVKESK in the germline V gene.